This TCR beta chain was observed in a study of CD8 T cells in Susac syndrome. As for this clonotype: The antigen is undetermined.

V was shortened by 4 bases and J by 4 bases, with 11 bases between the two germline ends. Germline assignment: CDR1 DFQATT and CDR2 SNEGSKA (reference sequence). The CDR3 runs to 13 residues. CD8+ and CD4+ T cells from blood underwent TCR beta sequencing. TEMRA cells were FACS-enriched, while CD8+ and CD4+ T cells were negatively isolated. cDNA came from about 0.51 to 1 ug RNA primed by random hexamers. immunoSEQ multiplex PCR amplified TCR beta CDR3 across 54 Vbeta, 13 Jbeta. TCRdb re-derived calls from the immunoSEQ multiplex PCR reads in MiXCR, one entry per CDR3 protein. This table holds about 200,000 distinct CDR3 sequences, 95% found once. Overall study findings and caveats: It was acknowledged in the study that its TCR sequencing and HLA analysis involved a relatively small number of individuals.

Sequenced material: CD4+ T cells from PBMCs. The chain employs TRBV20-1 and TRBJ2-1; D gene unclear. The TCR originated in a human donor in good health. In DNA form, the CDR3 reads TGCAGTGCTACTAGACGGTTGTACAATGAGCAGTTCTTC. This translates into CSATRRLYNEQFF.